A single count supports the clone carrying this TCR beta chain. The target antigen is unknown. After removal of 3 bases from V and 5 bases from J, the junction contained 6 bases not matched to a gene. This CDR3 contains 14 residues. Per germline, CDR1 SGHDT and CDR2 YYEEEE. These data come from a study of T cell repertoires in ileal Crohn's disease. Notes on the study in general: Sorted CD8 T cells held more high-frequency clones than CD4. Clonality above 26.8% at surgery always came with endoscopic recurrence.

TCRB immunosequencing input was roughly 530 nanograms of biopsy DNA per sample. TCRdb's copy holds only in-frame clones and misses some; the assay was immunoSEQ multiplex PCR. The sample comprises tens of thousands of clones, about 81% of which are singletons, and around 5.6% rests with the top ten. J is TRBJ2-7 and V is TRBV5-6, with TRBD1 matching over 9 bases. The source of this sequence is an adult with Crohn's disease. Sequencing was done on a sample of ileal tissue. CDR3 nucleotide sequence: TGTGCCAGCAGCTCCGACAGGGGGTTCCACGAGCAGTACTTC. Translated, it gives CASSSDRGFHEQYF.